The present entry profiles one T cell receptor (beta chain) with its context. This clone was seen only a few times. The antigen this receptor binds is unknown. Base qualities are not recorded, but no much larger clone differs from it by a single base. The donors were included in the validation cohort of roughly 130 subjects, a group kept apart from the roughly 670-subject first cohort. CDR1 is given as LNHDA and CDR2 as SQIVND, both from the germline V gene (reference sequence). At the junction V is shortened by 5 bases and J by 9 bases, with 17 bases in between. The CDR3 contains 15 residues, cysteine and phenylalanine counted. Only the CDR3 portion is preserved as DNA: 45 bases, with reading frame beginning at the first base. Libraries were built with the immunoSEQ multiplex PCR assay. The authors' pipeline ran thus. A statistical classification framework was developed to diagnose cytomegalovirus status using the catalog of TCR beta chain sequences. The source is immuneACCESS, and TCRdb retained only in-frame sequences with V and J called. Part of the clones is not carried over; for the studies checked, unresolved V genes explain less than half of this, and the remainder is unexplained. V, J and clone size are taken as reported in that table, and D and trimming were inferred from the DNA itself. The sample table records roughly 260,000 clones; nearly 90% of these occur just once. The ten largest make up under 0.4% of the sample.

This entry comes from a study of cytomegalovirus exposure and HLA in healthy donors listed by TCRdb under 2017. As for the study more broadly: According to a later analysis, one platform produced both the roughly 120 validation repertoires and the approximately 600 repertoires of the first cohort. The study aimed to test whether signatures of past pathogen exposure could be identified by cataloging public T cell receptors. Along with the 666-subject first cohort, a separate validation cohort of over a hundred different subjects was used. High-throughput TCR immunosequencing, statistical association of individual TCRs with disease status, and machine learning were combined to predict cytomegalovirus infection status. Paper-wide results and their limitations: The authors suggested that the approach could potentially be extended to other disease states and immunological phenotypes. A few of the identified cytomegalovirus-associated TCR beta chains were confirmed in vitro to be specific for cytomegalovirus antigens. Of the cluster scores, roughly 95% were above 0 in a later analysis, which found that TCRs clustered in the first cohort also tended to co-occur in the roughly 130 validation repertoires. Cytomegalovirus status was reported to be diagnosed by the classifier with high specificity and sensitivity in both the original and validation cohorts. The study listed over 150 TCR beta chains as associated with cytomegalovirus. All 120 or so repertoires were used to score co-occurrence in the validation cohort in a later analysis, because that analysis had no HLA typing for the cohort. Most TCR sequences were observed very rarely across donors, whereas some public TCRs were present in many individuals.

Sequenced material: PBMCs. The clonotype was recovered from a woman between 18 and 29 years old in good health and CMV-seronegative. Recombination joined TRBV19 with TRBJ1-6; TRBD1 is a possible D gene, resting on 5 matching bases. The DNA sequence is TGTGCCAGTAGTTCCCGAGTGGGGGAGGGTTCACCCCTCCACTTT. Its product reads: CASSSRVGEGSPLHF.